A single sample gave rise to the 21 T cell receptor beta chains below, sequenced in a study of blood T cell repertoires in COVID-19. Clones were read by immunoSEQ multiplex PCR, and TCRdb kept only the in-frame ones, dropping some. In the table there are around 270,000 clones, approximately 90% of which are singletons. Sequencing was carried out using peripheral blood. These receptors all come from a man aged 30 to 39 with acute or convalescent COVID-19.

The chain has TRBV11-2 and TRBJ2-1; 10 bases map to TRBD1. From germline, CDR1 is SGHAT and CDR2 FQNNGV. The length of the CDR3 is 15 residues. The ends lost 4 bases at V and 4 bases at J; junction bases unmatched: 4. The CDR3 is CASSSGQGLYNEQFF. DNA of the CDR3: TGTGCCAGCAGCTCGGGACAGGGGCTATACAATGAGCAGTTCTTC.

The chain employs TRBV5-1 and TRBJ2-5; D not certain. The V gene's germline CDR1 is SGHRS and CDR2 YFSETQ. CDR3 size: 15 residues. V was clipped by 4 bases and J by 5 bases, with 18 bases between them. CDR3 bases: TGCGCCAGCAGCACTGGTGTGATACTGGAGGAGACCCAGTACTTC. Translated, it gives CASSTGVILEETQYF.

The CDR3 coding sequence is TGTGCCAGCAGTGACGGGGGGAGGAAAGCTTTCTTT. Its protein is CASSDGGRKAFF. The chain employs TRBV6-1 and TRBJ1-1, with D maybe TRBD1 (5 bases). Germline V gene lookup returns CDR1 MNHNS and CDR2 SASEGT. CDR3 length: 12 amino acids. The V end lost 3 bases, the J end lost 9 bases, and 11 bases lay between the germline ends.

The rearrangement uses TRBV2 and TRBJ1-2; 7 positions match TRBD1. This CDR3 is built from 13 residues. Germline loops: CDR1 SNHLY, CDR2 FYNNEI. Germline trimming cut 6 bases from V and 6 bases from J; bases unmatched to any gene: 7. The CDR3 spells CASSPSTGNGYTF. In DNA, the CDR3 is TGTGCCAGCAGCCCCTCGACAGGGAATGGCTACACCTTC. Filled out from reference TRBV2 and TRBJ1-2, the complete variable domain reads EPEVTQTPSHQVTQMGQEVILRCVPISNHLYFYWYRQILGQKVEFLVSFYNNEISEKSEIFDDQFSVERPDGSNFTLKIRSTKLEDSAMYFCASSPSTGNGYTFGSGTRLTVV.

This chain's CDR3 is CASSSLTRGYTF. The CDR3 DNA is TGTGCCAGCAGTTCATTGACCAGGGGCTACACCTTC. V gene TRBV3-1 (or the pseudogene TRBV3-2) combines with J gene TRBJ1-2; D unclear. This CDR3 comprises 12 residues. V dropped 6 bases and J dropped 8 bases, with 13 bases sitting between them. Germline CDR1 LGHDT, CDR2 YNNKEL (reference sequence).

This chain uses TRBV5-6 with TRBJ2-7; 13 nucleotides agree with TRBD2. The V segment lost 3 bases and the J segment 6 bases; nucleotides outside the gene matches: 9. The CDR3 consists of 16 residues. CDR1 and CDR2 from the germline V gene are SGHDT and YYEEEE. CDR3 DNA: TGTGCCAGCAGCTGGGGACTAGCGGGGACTATTATCGAGCAGTACTTC. Its protein is CASSWGLAGTIIEQYF.

The chain uses TRBV9 and TRBJ2-2; D gene unclear. Trimming took 4 bases from V and 3 from J, leaving 10 bases between them. The germline CDR1 and CDR2 sequences are SGDLS and YYNGEE. The CDR3 sequence is 14 residues long. The CDR3 nucleotides read TGTGCCAGCAGCCCCACCTTAGACACCGGGGAGCTGTTTTTT. Protein product: CASSPTLDTGELFF.

CDR3 protein: CASSPPGTGELFF. CDR3 bases: TGTGCCAGCAGTCCTCCAGGGACCGGGGAGCTGTTTTTT. This chain uses TRBV6-5 with TRBJ2-2; tentative D call: TRBD1 (5 bases). The V gene lost 5 bases and the J gene lost 5 bases, with 9 bases spanning the gap. The germline CDR1 and CDR2 sequences are MNHEY and SVGAGI. The CDR3 is made up of 13 amino acids.

The rearrangement joins TRBV5-1 to TRBJ2-1, with unresolved D. This CDR3 has 15 amino acids. Germline-derived CDR1 and CDR2 are SGHRS and YFSETQ. V was clipped by 2 bases and J by 0 bases, with 9 bases between them. The CDR3 sequence: CASSFAPSSYNEQFF. CDR3 nucleotides: TGCGCCAGCAGCTTTGCCCCGAGCTCCTACAATGAGCAGTTCTTC.

This clone was observed once. The chain carries TRBV19 and TRBJ1-1; D ambiguous. The CDR3 covers 13 residues. Germline-derived CDR1 and CDR2 are LNHDA and SQIVND (reference sequence). Trimming cost V 1 base and J 11 bases, with 14 bases left between them. CDR3 bases: TGTGCCAGTAGTATAGGGTACGGCGGCCGGGCTTTCTTT. It specifies CASSIGYGGRAFF.

V gene TRBV6-5 combines with J gene TRBJ1-1; TRBD1 matches at 11 bases. Germline CDR1 and CDR2: MNHEY and SVGAGI. V dropped 8 bases and J dropped 4; count of bases not matched to a gene: 6. CDR3 length: 14 residues. CDR3 protein: CASGWTGGSTEAFF. Here the CDR3 DNA reads TGTGCCAGCGGCTGGACAGGGGGCAGCACTGAAGCTTTCTTT.

This clone was observed a handful of times. The chain links TRBV24-1 to TRBJ1-2, with 7 bases identical to TRBD1. Germline V lookup: CDR1 KGHDR, CDR2 SFDVKD. CDR3 size: 13 residues. J gave up 8 bases and V 4 bases, and 6 bases lay outside the gene matches. The CDR3 loop is CATSDPRGNGYTF. The CDR3 coding sequence is TGTGCCACCAGTGACCCCAGGGGGAACGGCTACACCTTC.

CDR3 in amino acids: CASSLLVTTLSGNTIYF. The CDR3 DNA sequence: TGTGCCAGCAGTTTATTGGTGACAACGCTCTCTGGAAACACCATATATTTT. V and J are TRBV28 and TRBJ1-3; no reliable D call. V gave up 1 base and J gave up 0 bases, with 13 bases separating them. CDR3 length: 17 amino acids. Germline values: CDR1 MDHEN, CDR2 SYDVKM.

J is TRBJ1-2 and V is TRBV4-1; 11 bases map to TRBD1. V trimming: 0 bases; J trimming: 4 bases; junction bases outside the gene matches: 13. Germline-derived CDR1 and CDR2 are MGHRA and YSYEKL. This CDR3 has 19 amino acids. In DNA form, the CDR3 reads TGCGCCAGCAGCCAAGAAAACGGACAGGGGGCCTCCCGGCCCTATGGCTACACCTTC. This codes for CASSQENGQGASRPYGYTF.

This clone was observed a single time. This chain links TRBV11-3 with TRBJ1-1; D is undetermined. The CDR3 sequence is 13 residues long. The germline V and J ends were trimmed by 1 base and 3 bases, with 6 bases remaining between them. The V gene's germline CDR1 is SGHNT and CDR2 YENEEA. The CDR3, as DNA: TGTGCCAGCAGCTTAGGAGGGCACACTGAAGCTTTCTTT. Translated, it gives CASSLGGHTEAFF.

The V and J genes are TRBV6-6 and TRBJ1-4; no clear D gene. The CDR3 length is 12 residues. V was cut by 5 bases and J by 11 bases, with 12 bases left in between. Per the germline V gene, CDR1 is MNHNY and CDR2 is SVGAGI (reference sequence). CDR3 residues: CASSQPVEKLFF. CDR3 nucleotides: TGTGCCAGCAGTCAACCGGTGGAGAAACTGTTTTTT.

The chain carries TRBV28 and TRBJ1-2; D perhaps matches TRBD1 (6 bases). CDR1 and CDR2 from the germline V gene are MDHEN and SYDVKM. Trimming shortened V by 9 bases and J by 3 bases, and 11 bases separated the two germline ends. There are 12 residues in the CDR3. The CDR3 DNA reads as TGTGCCAGTACTGGGGGCTACTATGGCTACACCTTC. This codes for CASTGGYYGYTF.

This clone was seen a few times. This sequence joins TRBV19 and TRBJ1-2; unclear D gene. The germline gives CDR1 LNHDA, CDR2 SQIVND (reference sequence). The ends were cut back, 7 bases at V and 7 bases at J, with 13 bases in the middle. CDR3 length: 12 amino acids. The DNA for the CDR3 is TGTGCCAGTAAGGGAGATCCGACTGGCTACACCTTC. It translates to CASKGDPTGYTF.

This chain joins TRBV9 and TRBJ1-4, with unresolved D. The CDR3 has 16 residues. V lost 0 bases, J lost 8 bases, and 17 bases lay in between. The germline CDR1 and CDR2 sequences are SGDLS and YYNGEE. The CDR3 loop is CASSVGGIPGGEKLFF. The CDR3 DNA is TGTGCCAGCAGCGTAGGAGGAATTCCGGGTGGGGAAAAACTGTTTTTT.

V gene TRBV6-5 combines with J gene TRBJ2-5, with a possible D match to TRBD1 (6 bases). Germline CDR1 is MNHEY and CDR2 is SVGAGI. Deletions cut 6 bases from V and 4 bases from J, with 18 bases between. CDR3 length: 15 amino acids. In nucleotides, the CDR3 is TGTGCCAGCAGAGGCCTTAGTGGGGGCGGAGAGACCCAGTACTTC. Residues: CASRGLSGGGETQYF.

J is TRBJ1-2 and V is TRBV19; D may be TRBD1 (5 bases). The germline V gene encodes CDR1 LNHDA and CDR2 SQIVND (reference sequence). The V end lost 10 bases, the J end lost 5 bases, and 11 bases lay between the germline ends. The CDR3 is made up of 11 amino acids. Written as DNA, the CDR3 is TGTGCCACCAGGGTTTCTTATGGCTACACCTTC. Translating gives CATRVSYGYTF.